The present entry profiles one T cell receptor beta chain with its context. The antigen this receptor binds is unknown. Nothing much larger sits one base from this clone, and base qualities are not available. RNA was extracted using the RNeasy kit, and about 0.5 to 1 ug of the RNA was reverse transcribed with random hexamers. The immunoSEQ multiplex PCR assay, covering 54 Vbeta and 13 Jbeta segments, was used to amplify TCR beta CDR3 regions. PCR amplification bias was corrected by using a synthetic template baseline for primer optimization and computational correction. In the paper's pipeline: Reads were annotated to V, D and J genes per IMGT and analyzed with immunoSEQ Analyzer, keeping only productive sequences. To calculate clonality, Shannon entropy was normalized by log2 of the number of productive unique sequences and then subtracted from one. Public and private clones were assessed among the 100 most prevalent clones of each patient and control. Clones were defined as Susac-specific when absent from the healthy and MS cohorts, from fewer than 1,200 published viral clones and from other ImmuneACCESS disease sequences. The raw public data were reprocessed by TCRdb itself: fastp quality trimming at Q25, MiXCR clonotype calling, in-frame beta chains only. Rows with a matching CDR3 protein are joined into one entry that keeps the most common DNA and genes. TCRdb assigned the V and J calls; the authors' analysis was not used. The sample records approximately 190,000 distinct CDR3 sequences, about 91% of which are singletons. 0.087% of the sample is taken by the ten largest.

Peripheral blood CD8+ and CD4+ T cells from healthy donors, Susac syndrome patients and multiple sclerosis patients were profiled using high-throughput TCR beta sequencing. The Susac syndrome patients fulfilled recently defined diagnostic criteria for definite or probable disease. CD8+ TEMRA cells were enriched by FACS, while bulk CD8+ and CD4+ T cells were purified by magnetic negative isolation. Blood was drawn into EDTA tubes, processed within 24 hours, and PBMCs were isolated by density gradient centrifugation. PBMCs intended for TCR sequencing were cryopreserved in liquid nitrogen and thawed later in a water bath at 37 degrees C. A purity of at least 90% was achieved for sorted or isolated CD4+, CD8+ and CD8+ TEMRA cells. The germline V gene sets CDR1 to MGHRA and CDR2 to YSYEKL. The CDR3 contains 16 residues, cysteine and phenylalanine counted. The sequence is cut down to CDR3 DNA, 48 bases in frame from base 1. Here V drops 5 bases and J drops 5 bases, and the junction holds 13 bases not matched to any gene.

These data come from a study of CD8 T cells in Susac syndrome (dated by TCRdb to about 2019). Broadly, across the study: Among the sequenced Susac syndrome patients, more than 5 had clinically active disease and fewer than ten were in clinical remission. At blood withdrawal, Susac syndrome patients were either therapy-naive, taking corticosteroids (in some cases with IVIg as well), or taking IVIg alone. Repertoire sequencing was used to test whether CD8+ T cell activation and differentiation in Susac syndrome was antigen driven. On the study overall, not on this receptor specifically: No clonal expansion was detected in the CD4+ T cell repertoire of Susac syndrome patients. The TCR sequencing and HLA analysis was acknowledged to have included a relatively small number of individuals.

Sequences were obtained from CD4+ T cells from PBMCs. The TCR was taken from a human donor with Susac syndrome. The rearrangement combines TRBV4-1 with TRBJ1-1, with TRBD1 matching 8 junction bases. The DNA sequence follows: TGCGCCAGCAGCAAAACGCAGGGGGCTGGGGTGACTGAAGCTTTCTTT. This encodes CASSKTQGAGVTEAFF.